Each of the 14 T cell receptor beta chains below was sequenced from the same sample in a study of blood T cell repertoires in COVID-19. TCRdb's table, derived via immunoSEQ multiplex PCR, lists solely in-frame clones and lacks some. The sample lists some 200,000 clones, around nine tenths occurring once. The material sequenced was peripheral blood. The receptors shown here come from a man in his late teens or twenties with active or convalescent COVID-19.

This clone came up once. The junction and the germline gene differ at one end; a read error may be behind it. The genes are TRBV7-3 and TRBJ2-6, with TRBD2 matching over 9 bases. The CDR3 totals 14 residues. Germline CDR1 SGHTA, CDR2 FQGTGA. The CDR3 nucleotides are TGTGCCAGCAGCGATCCGCGGGGGGGCAACGTCCTGACTTTC. Amino acids: CASSDPRGGNVLTF.

The gene calls are TRBV9 and TRBJ2-1; 15 bases fit TRBD2. V shed 3 bases, J shed 5 bases, and the junction held 3 bases outside the gene matches. There are 16 residues in the CDR3. CDR1 is SGDLS and CDR2 is YYNGEE in the germline V gene. The chain's CDR3 is CASSGTSGRADNEQFF. CDR3 coding DNA: TGTGCCAGCAGCGGGACTAGCGGGAGGGCCGACAATGAGCAGTTCTTC. The full variable domain, with the rest looked up from reference TRBV9 and TRBJ2-1, is DSGVTQTPKHLITATGQRVTLRCSPRSGDLSVYWYQQSLDQGLQFLIQYYNGEERAKGNILERFSAQQFPDLHSELNLSSLELGDSALYFCASSGTSGRADNEQFFGPGTRLTVL.

The chain joins TRBV2 to TRBJ1-5; 7 bases are shared with TRBD1. The V and J ends lost 4 bases and 6 bases, in that order; junction bases with no gene match: 6. CDR3 size: 14 residues. Germline V CDR1 and CDR2: SNHLY, FYNNEI. The CDR3 here is CASSGQGLGQPQHF. The CDR3 coding sequence is TGTGCCAGCAGTGGACAGGGTTTGGGTCAGCCCCAGCATTTT.

The chain links TRBV11-3 to TRBJ2-4; D is perhaps TRBD1 (6 bases). The length of the CDR3 is 14 residues. V shed 4 bases and J shed 1 base, with 8 bases lying between them. Germline CDR1 reads SGHNT; CDR2 reads YENEEA. CDR3 loop: CASSSTGAKNIQYF. CDR3 in DNA: TGTGCCAGCAGCTCGACAGGCGCCAAAAACATTCAGTACTTC.

This chain uses TRBV19 with TRBJ1-1; a possible D gene is TRBD1 (6 bases). Per the germline V gene, CDR1 is LNHDA and CDR2 is SQIVND (reference sequence). Between the trimmed V and J ends, which lost 6 bases and 7 bases, there was a span of 12 bases. The CDR3 is 12 amino acids. CDR3 sequence reads: CASSITGNEAFF. The CDR3 DNA sequence: TGTGCCAGTAGCATCACAGGGAATGAAGCTTTCTTT.

The rearrangement joins TRBV28 to TRBJ1-5; 7 bases agree with TRBD1. The CDR3 loop spans 19 amino acids. The V and J ends lost 1 base and 2 bases, in that order; junction bases with no gene match: 14. Germline CDR1 is MDHEN and CDR2 is SYDVKM. This CDR3 reads CASSLYKGAGRYGNQPQHF. CDR3 bases: TGTGCCAGCAGTTTATATAAGGGGGCAGGAAGGTACGGCAATCAGCCCCAGCATTTT. Full variable domain (outside the CDR3, taken from reference TRBV28 and TRBJ1-5): DVKVTQSSRYLVKRTGEKVFLECVQDMDHENMFWYRQDPGLGLRLIYFSYDVKMKEKGDIPEGYSVSREKKERFSLILESASTNQTSMYLCASSLYKGAGRYGNQPQHFGDGTRLSIL.

This chain joins TRBV5-5 and TRBJ2-7; maybe TRBD1 (6 bases). The V end lost 0 bases, the J end lost 1 base, and 8 bases lay between the germline ends. CDR1 and CDR2 (germline): SGHKS, YYEKEE (reference sequence). This CDR3 contains 14 residues. CDR3 in DNA: TGTGCCAGCAGCTTGGGGGGGCTGTCCTACGAGCAGTACGTC. This codes for CASSLGGLSYEQYV.

The genes are TRBV28 and TRBJ1-5; D is perhaps TRBD1 (6 bases). Trimming took 2 bases from V and 4 from J, leaving 12 bases between them. CDR3 length: 15 amino acids. CDR1 is MDHEN, CDR2 SYDVKM, per germline. CDR3 DNA sequence: TGTGCCAGCAGTTTAAGGGACATGCTTAATCAGCCCCAGCATTTT. Amino acids: CASSLRDMLNQPQHF.

This chain joins TRBV23-1 and TRBJ1-5; D gene unclear. TRBV23-1 is designated an ORF whose function remains uncertain. CDR3 length: 14 residues. The V end was cut by 0 bases, the J end by 9 bases, with 12 bases between. The CDR3 nucleotides read TGCGCCAGCAGTCAATCGGAGGGCGGAGGGCCCCAGCATTTT. It yields the protein CASSQSEGGGPQHF.

This clone showed up just once. J is TRBJ2-3 and V is TRBV3-1 (or the pseudogene TRBV3-2); no clear D. The CDR3 loop spans 12 amino acids. Germline values: CDR1 LGHDT, CDR2 YNNKEL (reference sequence). Trimming pared 4 bases from V and 0 bases from J, leaving 2 bases between. The CDR3 nucleotides are TGTGCCAGCAGCCCGAGCACAGATACGCAGTATTTT. This codes for CASSPSTDTQYF.

A few counts support this clone. The chain combines TRBV7-8 with TRBJ1-5; D is perhaps TRBD1 (5 bases). CDR1 and CDR2 (germline): SGHVS, FQNEAQ. Trimming left V 7 bases short and J 2 bases short, with 12 bases between. This CDR3 spans 14 amino acids. The CDR3 DNA is TGTGCCAGCACCCAGAGCAGGGGCAATCAGCCCCAGCATTTT. This codes for CASTQSRGNQPQHF.

J is TRBJ1-4 and V is TRBV7-6; D gene ambiguous. This CDR3 spans 12 amino acids. Germline V gene lookup returns CDR1 SGHVS and CDR2 FNYEAQ. V lost 4 bases and J lost 10, with 10 bases in between. CDR3 nucleotide sequence: TGTGCCAGCAGCTCACCCGGGGTAAAACTGTTTTTT. Amino acids: CASSSPGVKLFF.

This rearrangement joins TRBV6-5 to TRBJ1-5, with D perhaps TRBD1 (6 bases). The CDR3 sequence is 14 residues long. Germline CDR1 reads MNHEY; CDR2 reads SVGAGI. V dropped 3 bases and J dropped 2 bases, with 8 bases sitting between them. DNA of the CDR3: TGTGCCAGCAGTTATTCAGGGGGCAATCAGCCCCAGCATTTT. Translation gives CASSYSGGNQPQHF.

This clone was seen just once. The rearrangement joins TRBV7-2 to TRBJ1-6, with D possibly being TRBD1 (6 bases). Germline assignment: CDR1 SGHTA and CDR2 FQGNSA. The CDR3 runs 14 residues. V lost 7 bases to trimming and J lost 14 bases, with 21 bases between them. CDR3 nucleotide sequence: TGTGCCAGCAACCCCAGCAGGGGCCCTGAAGCCCTCCACTTT. Translating gives CASNPSRGPEALHF.